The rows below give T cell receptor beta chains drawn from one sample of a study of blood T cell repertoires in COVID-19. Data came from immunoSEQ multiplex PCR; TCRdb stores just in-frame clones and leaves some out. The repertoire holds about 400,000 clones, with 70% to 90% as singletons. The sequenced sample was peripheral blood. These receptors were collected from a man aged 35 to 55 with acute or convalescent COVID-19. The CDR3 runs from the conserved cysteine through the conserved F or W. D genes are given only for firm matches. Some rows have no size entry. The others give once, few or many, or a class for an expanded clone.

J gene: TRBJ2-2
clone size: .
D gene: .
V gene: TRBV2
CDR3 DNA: TGTGCCAGCAGTATGAGGGCAGGGGACCCCGGGGAGCTGTTTTTT
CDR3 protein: CASSMRAGDPGELFF

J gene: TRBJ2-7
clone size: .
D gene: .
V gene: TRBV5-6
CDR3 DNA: TGTGCCAGCTCTAGCCCGAGACTAGGGTCCTACGAGCAGTACTTC
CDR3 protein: CASSSPRLGSYEQYF

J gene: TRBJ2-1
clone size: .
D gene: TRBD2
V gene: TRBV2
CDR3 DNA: TGTGCCAGCGAGGCTAGCGGCTCCTACAATGAGCAGTTCTTC
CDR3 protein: CASEASGSYNEQFF

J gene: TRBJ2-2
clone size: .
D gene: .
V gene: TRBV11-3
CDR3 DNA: TGTGCCAGCAGCTTAGGGGTAGCTGGCGGGGAGCTGTTTTTT
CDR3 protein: CASSLGVAGGELFF

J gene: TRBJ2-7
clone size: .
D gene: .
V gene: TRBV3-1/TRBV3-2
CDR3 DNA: TGTGCCAGCAGCCTATTGACTAGATCCTACGAGCAGTACTTC
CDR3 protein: CASSLLTRSYEQYF

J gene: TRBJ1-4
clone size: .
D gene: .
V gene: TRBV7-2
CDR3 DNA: TGTGCCAGCAGCCCAGCCCGGGGTCCTAATGAAAAACTGTTTTTT
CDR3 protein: CASSPARGPNEKLFF

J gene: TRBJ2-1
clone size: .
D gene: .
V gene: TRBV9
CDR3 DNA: TGTGCCAGCAGCCCCTACGGGTTGGGGACTGGGGAGCAGTTCTTC
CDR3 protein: CASSPYGLGTGEQFF

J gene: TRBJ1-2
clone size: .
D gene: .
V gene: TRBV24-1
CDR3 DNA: TGTGCCACCAGTGATCAGTTGAACTATGGCTACACCTTC
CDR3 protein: CATSDQLNYGYTF

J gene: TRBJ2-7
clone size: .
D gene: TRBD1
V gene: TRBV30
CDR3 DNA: TGTGCCTGGAGCCCTGGACAGGGGGCTGAGGAGCAGTACTTC
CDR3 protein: CAWSPGQGAEEQYF

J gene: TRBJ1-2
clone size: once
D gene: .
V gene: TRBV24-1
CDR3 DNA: TGTGCCACCAGTGACCCGGACGGAGGCGTGCTGAATGGCTACACCTTC
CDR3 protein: CATSDPDGGVLNGYTF

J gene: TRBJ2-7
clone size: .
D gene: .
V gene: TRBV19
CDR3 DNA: TGTGCCAGTAGTATTACAGGGAGACAAGCCTACGAGCAGTACTTC
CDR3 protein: CASSITGRQAYEQYF

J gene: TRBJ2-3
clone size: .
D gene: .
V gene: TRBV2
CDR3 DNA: TGTGCCAGCAGCCAGGACAGACGCACAGATACGCAGTATTTT
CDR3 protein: CASSQDRRTDTQYF

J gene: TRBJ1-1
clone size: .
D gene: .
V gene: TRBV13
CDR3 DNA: TGTGCCAGCAGTGAAGGGGGACACACTGAAGCTTTCTTT
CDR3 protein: CASSEGGHTEAFF

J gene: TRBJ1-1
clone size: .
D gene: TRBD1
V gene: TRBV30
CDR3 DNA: TGTGCCTGGACGGGACAGGGGTTCACTGAAGCTTTCTTT
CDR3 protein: CAWTGQGFTEAFF

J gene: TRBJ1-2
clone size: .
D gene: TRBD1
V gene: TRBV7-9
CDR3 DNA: TGTGCCAGCAGCTGGGACAGGCGAGGCTATGGCTACACCTTC
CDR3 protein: CASSWDRRGYGYTF

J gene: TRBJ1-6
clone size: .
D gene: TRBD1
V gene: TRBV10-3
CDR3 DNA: TGTGCCATCAGTGAGGGGGGACAGGGTCTTCGTCCCCTCCACTTT
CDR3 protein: CAISEGGQGLRPLHF

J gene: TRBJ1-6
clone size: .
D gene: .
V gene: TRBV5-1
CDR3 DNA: TGCGCCAGCAGCTATACGGGAGAGAATTCACCCCTCCACTTT
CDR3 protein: CASSYTGENSPLHF

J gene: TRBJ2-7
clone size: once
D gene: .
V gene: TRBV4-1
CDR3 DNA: TGCGCCAGCAGCCTACAGGTCGCAAGCACCGGTGAGCAGTACTTC
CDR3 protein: CASSLQVASTGEQYF

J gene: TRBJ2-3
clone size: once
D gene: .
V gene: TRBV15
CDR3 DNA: TGTGCCACCAGCAGAAACATTGTTGGAGATACGCAGTATTTT
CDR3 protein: CATSRNIVGDTQYF

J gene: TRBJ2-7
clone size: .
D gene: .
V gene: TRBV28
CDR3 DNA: TGTGCCAGCAGTTCGACTTCAGCGGGTCCCTACGAGCAGTACTTC
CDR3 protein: CASSSTSAGPYEQYF

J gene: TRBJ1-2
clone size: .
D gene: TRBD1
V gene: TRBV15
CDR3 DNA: TGTGCCACCAGCAGAGCCCGACAGGGGGACTACACCTTC
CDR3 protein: CATSRARQGDYTF

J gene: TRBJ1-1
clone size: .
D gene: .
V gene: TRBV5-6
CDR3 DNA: TGTGCCAGCAGCTTGATGGGTTACAGGAACACTGAAGCTTTCTTT
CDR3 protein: CASSLMGYRNTEAFF

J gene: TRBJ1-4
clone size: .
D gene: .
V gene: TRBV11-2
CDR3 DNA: TGTGCCAGCAGCTTAGTGGGAGGGGCTCCAACTAATGAAAAACTGTTTTTT
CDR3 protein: CASSLVGGAPTNEKLFF

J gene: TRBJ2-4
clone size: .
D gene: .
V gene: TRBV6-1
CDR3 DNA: TGTGCCAGCACCCAGGGGGGAAGGCGTATTCAGTACTTC
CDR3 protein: CASTQGGRRIQYF

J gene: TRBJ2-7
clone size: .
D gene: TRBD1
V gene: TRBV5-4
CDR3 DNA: TGTGCCAGCAGCCCCTCAGGACAGGCGACCTCCTACGAGCAGTACTTC
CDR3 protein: CASSPSGQATSYEQYF

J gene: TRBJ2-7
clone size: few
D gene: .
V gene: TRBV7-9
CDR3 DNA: TGTGCCAGCAGCTTAATACTCTACGAGCAGTACTTC
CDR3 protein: CASSLILYEQYF

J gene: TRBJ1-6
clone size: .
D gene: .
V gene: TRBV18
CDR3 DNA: TGTGCCAGCTCACCAGATAAGAGTTCACCCCTCCACTTT
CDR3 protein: CASSPDKSSPLHF

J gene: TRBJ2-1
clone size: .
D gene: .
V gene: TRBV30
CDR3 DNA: TGTGCCTGGAGTTACCAGGGCGTAGGGGAGCAGTTCTTC
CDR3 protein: CAWSYQGVGEQFF

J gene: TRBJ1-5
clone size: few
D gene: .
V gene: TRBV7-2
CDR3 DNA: TGTGCCAGCAGCTTAGGGACAGTGTGGAATCAGCCCCAGCATTTT
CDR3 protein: CASSLGTVWNQPQHF

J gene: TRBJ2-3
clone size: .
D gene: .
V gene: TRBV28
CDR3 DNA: TGTGCCAGCAGTTTATCGGTCACAGATACGCAGTATTTT
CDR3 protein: CASSLSVTDTQYF

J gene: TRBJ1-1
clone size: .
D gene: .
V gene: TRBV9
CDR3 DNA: TGTGCCAGCAGCGTAGAGGGGGGGATGAACACTGAAGCTTTCTTT
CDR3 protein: CASSVEGGMNTEAFF

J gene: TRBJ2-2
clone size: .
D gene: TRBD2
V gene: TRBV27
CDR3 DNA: TGTGCCAGCAGTTTATCCCCAGCGGGAGGGAGCACCGGGGAGCTGTTTTTT
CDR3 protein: CASSLSPAGGSTGELFF